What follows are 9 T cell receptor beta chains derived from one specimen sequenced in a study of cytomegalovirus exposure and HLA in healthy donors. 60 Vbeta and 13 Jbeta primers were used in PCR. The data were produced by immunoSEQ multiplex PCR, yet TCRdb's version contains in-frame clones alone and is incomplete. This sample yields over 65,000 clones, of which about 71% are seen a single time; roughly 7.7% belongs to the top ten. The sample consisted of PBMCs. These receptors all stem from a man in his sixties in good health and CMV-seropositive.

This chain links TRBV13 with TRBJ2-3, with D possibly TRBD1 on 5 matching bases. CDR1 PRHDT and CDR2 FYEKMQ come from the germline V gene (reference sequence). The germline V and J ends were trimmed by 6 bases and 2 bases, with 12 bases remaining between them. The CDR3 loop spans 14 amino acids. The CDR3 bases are TGTGCCAGCAGTCCCTGGGGCCTCACAGATACGCAGTATTTT. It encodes CASSPWGLTDTQYF.

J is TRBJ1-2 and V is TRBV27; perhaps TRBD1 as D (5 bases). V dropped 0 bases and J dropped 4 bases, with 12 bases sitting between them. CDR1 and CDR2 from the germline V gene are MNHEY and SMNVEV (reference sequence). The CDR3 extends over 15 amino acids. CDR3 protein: CASSLSRGVRYGYTF. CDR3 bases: TGTGCCAGCAGTTTATCGCGGGGGGTACGCTATGGCTACACCTTC.

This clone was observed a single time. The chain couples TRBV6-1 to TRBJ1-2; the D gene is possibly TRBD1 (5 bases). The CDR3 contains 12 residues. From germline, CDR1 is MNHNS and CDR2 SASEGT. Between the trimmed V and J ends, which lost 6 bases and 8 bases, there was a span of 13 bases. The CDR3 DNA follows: TGTGCCAGCAGCCCGGGACTGGGCGGCTACACCTTC. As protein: CASSPGLGGYTF.

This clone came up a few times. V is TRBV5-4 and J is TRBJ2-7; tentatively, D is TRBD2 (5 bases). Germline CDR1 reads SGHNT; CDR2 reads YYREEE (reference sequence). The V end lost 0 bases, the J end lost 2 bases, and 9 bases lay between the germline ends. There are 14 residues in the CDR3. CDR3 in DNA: TGTGCCAGCAGCTTGGGAGCGGATACCTACGAGCAGTACTTC. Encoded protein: CASSLGADTYEQYF.

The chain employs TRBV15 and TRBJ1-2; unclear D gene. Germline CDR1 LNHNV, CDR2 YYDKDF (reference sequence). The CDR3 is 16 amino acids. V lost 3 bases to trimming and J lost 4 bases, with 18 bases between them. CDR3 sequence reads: CATSSYGPTRGYGYTF. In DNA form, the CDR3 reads TGTGCCACCAGCAGTTACGGACCTACTCGGGGCTATGGCTACACCTTC.

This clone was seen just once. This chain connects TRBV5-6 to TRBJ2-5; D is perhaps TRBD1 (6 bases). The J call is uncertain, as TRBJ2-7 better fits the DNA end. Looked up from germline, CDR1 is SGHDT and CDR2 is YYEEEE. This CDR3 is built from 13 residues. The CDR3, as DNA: TGTGCCAGCAACCAGGGGCCCTCCTACGAGCAGTACTTC. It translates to CASNQGPSYEQYF.

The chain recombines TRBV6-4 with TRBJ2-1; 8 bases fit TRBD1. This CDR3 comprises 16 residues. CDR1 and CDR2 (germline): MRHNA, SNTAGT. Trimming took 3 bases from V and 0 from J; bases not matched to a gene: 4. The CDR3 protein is CASSDSGQGSYNEQFF. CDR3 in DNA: TGTGCCAGCAGTGATTCCGGACAGGGCTCCTACAATGAGCAGTTCTTC.

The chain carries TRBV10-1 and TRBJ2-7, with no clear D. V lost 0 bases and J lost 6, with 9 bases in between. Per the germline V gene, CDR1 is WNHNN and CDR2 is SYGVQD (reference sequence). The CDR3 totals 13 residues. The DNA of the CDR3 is TGCGCCAGCAGTGAGTCCCAGGCTCTCGAGCAGTACTTC. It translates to CASSESQALEQYF.

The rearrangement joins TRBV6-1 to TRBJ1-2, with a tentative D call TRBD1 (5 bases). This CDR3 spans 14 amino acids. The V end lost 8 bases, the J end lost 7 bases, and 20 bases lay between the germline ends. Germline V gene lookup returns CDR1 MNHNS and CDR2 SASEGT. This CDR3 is CASGRAAATSGYTF. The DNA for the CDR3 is TGTGCCAGCGGCAGGGCCGCGGCGACGAGTGGCTACACCTTC.